The clone carrying this TCR beta chain was seen only once. Authors' processing steps: Counts of nucleated cells, estimated from reference gene primer amplification, were obtained. The table came from immunoSEQ multiplex PCR; TCRdb's copy has only in-frame clones and leaves some out. V and J calls and clone size come straight from that table; D and trimming were deduced from the DNA. The sample shows 150,000 to 170,000 clones, roughly four fifths of them seen only once. The entry originates in a study of blood T cell repertoires in COVID-19. About the research overall: Sites in the United States, Italy and Spain provided acute and convalescent COVID-19 samples. T cells, B-cell-depleted T cells, or PBMCs provided the cDNA or gDNA that served as material.

The CDR3 is 13 residues long. V was clipped by 5 bases and J by 5 bases; unmatched bases: 6. The germline V gene has CDR1 GTSNPN and CDR2 SVGIG (reference sequence). V usage is TRBV30 and J usage is TRBJ1-5; 7 bases align to TRBD1. The specimen sequenced was peripheral blood. The TCR originated in a woman aged 55-75 years with acute or convalescent COVID-19. This CDR3 reads CAWSGQNYQPQHF. The CDR3 bases are TGTGCCTGGTCGGGACAGAATTATCAGCCCCAGCATTTT.